This T cell receptor (beta chain) stems from a study of T-cell memory formation after mild COVID-19. CDR1 is LGHNA, CDR2 YSLEER, per germline. Deletions cut 3 bases from V and 4 bases from J, with 15 bases between. This CDR3 has 15 amino acids. TCRdb independently ran MiXCR on the 5' RACE reads; one entry per CDR3 protein. The table includes 150,000 to 200,000 distinct CDR3 sequences, more than 14% detected once. This clonotype was counted a few times. This sequence joins TRBV4-3 and TRBJ1-2; tentatively, D is TRBD1 (5 bases). Specimen: PBMCs or a T cell subset sorted from them (not recorded which). The sequence came from an adult woman who had mild COVID-19 (a few samples of this study predate the infection). Cell type and time point are not known. The CDR3 sequence is CASSQIDREGYGYTF. CDR3 nucleotide sequence: TGCGCCAGCAGCCAGATCGACAGAGAAGGCTATGGCTACACCTTC.